The source of this TCR beta chain is a study of shared clonotypes between healthy human individuals (dated by TCRdb to about 2020). Describing the broader study: The cohort included three men and a couple of women between 18 and 49 years of age. Leukapheresis yielded between about 0.94 and 10 billion PBMCs per donor. Different laboratories and diverse techniques were used to prepare libraries and sequence TCR repertoires, to increase sequencing depth and limit assay-specific biases. Blood TCR repertoires of five healthy adults were deeply sequenced to estimate repertoire size and the extent of clonotype sharing between individuals.

On the study overall, not on this receptor specifically: Based on pairwise subsampling, the degree of clonotype sharing among donors was expected to be affected by sequencing depth. Because the study included only a small number of donors, the genetic and exposure-history diversity represented was limited. Sampling was restricted to blood, and TCR repertoires in tissues likely differ from the TCR repertoires found in blood.

Using the deep immunoSEQ assay, TCR CDR3 regions were amplified from genomic DNA by multiplex PCR. Extracted genomic DNA from each cell subset was distributed evenly across all wells of several immunoSEQ 96-well plates, and each plate was treated as a replicate. Each replicate PCR for unsorted PBMC received around 330 ng genomic DNA, equal to tens of thousands of T cell genomes. Unsorted PBMC genomic DNA was sequenced across ten immunoSEQ deep assay plates. Purified libraries were quantified with a Qubit 3.0 fluorometer, sized on a Bioanalyzer 2100, and re-quantified with the KAPA Library Quantification kit. Every immunoSEQ 96-well plate was sequenced on a dedicated single-read 150-cycle Illumina NextSeq 550 flow cell. Concerning the study's data processing: Because only junctional sequences without quality scores were contained in the immunoSEQ output, filtering matching that applied to full-length reads could not be performed. Sequences were annotated with PyIR, a Python wrapper for IgBLAST v1.9, and V/J genes and CDR3 were assigned using IMGT germline references. Any read was removed if the V/J assignment was weak (E-value above 1e-6), the CDR3 was missing, or the read contained stop codons, out-of-frame junctions, or ambiguous translated residues. V3J clonotypes were defined as sequences sharing the same inferred V gene, J gene, and CDR3 amino acid sequence. Percentage overlap between repertoires was calculated by dividing the number of shared unique clonotypes by the size of the smaller repertoire. Repertoire richness was assessed with RTK rarefaction, the Chao1 estimator, and Recon v2.1 estimates of unobserved clonotypes. TCRdb took over this immuneACCESS table, retaining in-frame rearrangements with V and J assigned. Such tables are incomplete; in checked studies, under half of the missing clones stem from an unresolved V gene, and the remainder is unexplained. That table gives V, J and clone size, and the DNA gave D and trimming. Across this sample there are about half a million clones, with 70% to 80% seen only once. Approximately 12% of the sample is in the top ten clones.

The donors were healthy, HIV-negative adults with no recently reported acute infections or vaccinations. Every donor was a Caucasian adult living in Nashville, Tennessee, USA. For unsorted samples, 90 million or so PBMCs were counted, and genomic DNA was extracted using the QIAamp DNA Blood Mini kit. Blood was collected by leukapheresis, and PBMCs were isolated by Ficoll-Histopaque density gradient centrifugation and then cryopreserved in liquid nitrogen vapor phase. About this clone itself: Its specific antigen is unknown. Within one base of it there is no much larger clone, and no base qualities were kept. Other nucleotide sequences from this sample produce the same CDR3.

The CDR3 covers 12 residues, taking in both the cysteine and the phenylalanine. The DNA shown is the 36-base CDR3, in frame from base 1. V is clipped by 4 bases and J by 14 bases, and the sequence between their germline boundaries is 14 bases long. The germline V gene supplies CDR1 MGHDK and CDR2 SYGVNS. Sequenced sample: PBMCs. This chain is built from TRBV25-1 and TRBJ1-4, with a weak D call of TRBD1 (6 bases match). The clonotype was recovered from a woman between 40 and 50 years old in good health. Some clones in this sample may be carry-over from other donors' samples. The CDR3 in this case is CASSGRSGQLFF. The DNA sequence is given as TGTGCCAGCAGTGGCCGGTCAGGACAGCTGTTTTTT.